This TCR beta chain was identified in a study of T-cell reconstitution after alpha-beta-depleted transplantation in children. V gave up 3 bases and J gave up 4 bases, with 12 bases separating them. The CDR3 has 14 residues. CDR1 and CDR2 from the germline V gene are PRHDT and FYEKMQ (reference sequence). Unique molecular identifiers were built into the TCRbeta library. TCRdb fed the PCR reads into MiXCR, producing one record per CDR3 protein. This sample has some 250,000 distinct CDR3 sequences, with about 11% found just once. The source was PBMCs from the stem cell graft donor, collected from the stem cell graft. This clonotype was sampled from a human donor who donated a stem cell graft to a child with acute lymphoblastic leukemia. V gene TRBV13 combines with J gene TRBJ1-2; D unresolved. The CDR3 bases are TGTGCCAGCAGCTTGGGCATTACGCCCTATGGCTACACCTTC. Translated, it gives CASSLGITPYGYTF.